In this sample, the clone carrying this TCR beta chain turned up many times. The time point denotes: newly diagnosed GD, antithyroid drugs for less than 3 months. PBMC RNA served as the TCR library source. Library construction for TCR beta used iRepertoire HTBI primers and Arm-PCR of CDR3 regions. A single record per CDR3 protein comes from TCRdb applying MiXCR to the multiplex PCR reads. The table records about 300,000 distinct CDR3 sequences, more than 15% of them present only once. Per the germline V gene, CDR1 is ENHRY and CDR2 is SYGVKD. Trimming took 5 bases from V and 1 from J; bases not matched to a gene: 6. The CDR3 runs to 15 residues. This record comes from a study of regulatory T cells in long-lasting Graves disease.

This chain links TRBV10-3 with TRBJ2-3; 7 bases agree with TRBD1. The TCR sequence derives from a female donor with Graves disease. The specimen comprised peripheral blood mononuclear cells (PBMCs), sampled at new diagnosis, from a patient treated with antithyroid drugs. The CDR3 DNA follows: TGTGCCATCAGTACAGGGGCCCTACGCACAGATACGCAGTATTTT. Its translation is CAISTGALRTDTQYF.